A selection of T cell receptor beta chains follows, all from one sample in a study of blood T cell repertoires in COVID-19. Clones were sequenced by immunoSEQ multiplex PCR, and TCRdb holds only the in-frame ones, with some missing. This table holds roughly 180,000 clones, 75% to 90% found once. The sequenced sample consisted of PBMCs or T cells enriched from blood (not recorded which). These receptors all stem from a woman aged 55 to 70 who had recovered from COVID-19. Both conserved end residues are part of each CDR3. A D gene is named only where the DNA matches it firmly. Size is stated for part of the rows, as once, few or many counts, or as a class when the clone is expanded.

V gene: TRBV27; clone size: -; CDR3 length: 13; J gene: TRBJ1-1; D gene: TRBD1; CDR3 DNA: TGTGCCAGCAGTATGACAGGGTACACTGAAGCTTTCTTT; CDR3 protein: CASSMTGYTEAFF
V gene: TRBV7-6; clone size: once; CDR3 length: 16; J gene: TRBJ1-3; D gene: -; CDR3 DNA: TGTGCCAGCAGCTCTAGGGTGGGGAGCTCTGGAAACACCATATATTTT; CDR3 protein: CASSSRVGSSGNTIYF
V gene: TRBV9; clone size: -; CDR3 length: 15; J gene: TRBJ1-5; D gene: -; CDR3 DNA: TGTGCCAGCAGCGTAGGGGGTTGGGGGGATCAGCCCCAGCATTTT; CDR3 protein: CASSVGGWGDQPQHF
V gene: TRBV4-1; clone size: few; CDR3 length: 18; J gene: TRBJ2-1; D gene: -; CDR3 DNA: TGCGCCAGCAGCTCCGTTCTGGGACGGGGGAGCTCCTACAATGAGCAGTTCTTC; CDR3 protein: CASSSVLGRGSSYNEQFF
V gene: TRBV3-1/TRBV3-2; clone size: -; CDR3 length: 12; J gene: TRBJ1-1; D gene: -; CDR3 DNA: TGTGCCAGCAGCCAAGGGATCAGGGAAGCTTTCTTT; CDR3 protein: CASSQGIREAFF
V gene: TRBV28; clone size: -; CDR3 length: 16; J gene: TRBJ1-4; D gene: -; CDR3 DNA: TGTGCCAGCAGTTTATTGGGCAGTCCAACTAATGAAAAACTGTTTTTT; CDR3 protein: CASSLLGSPTNEKLFF
V gene: TRBV24-1; clone size: -; CDR3 length: 13; J gene: TRBJ1-2; D gene: -; CDR3 DNA: TGTGCCACCAGGTATCGACAGATCTATGGCTACACCTTC; CDR3 protein: CATRYRQIYGYTF
V gene: TRBV6-4; clone size: -; CDR3 length: 15; J gene: TRBJ1-2; D gene: TRBD1; CDR3 DNA: TGTGCCAGCAGTGACTCGACAGGGGGCTTGGAAGGCTACACCTTC; CDR3 protein: CASSDSTGGLEGYTF
V gene: TRBV29-1; clone size: -; CDR3 length: 16; J gene: TRBJ1-1; D gene: TRBD1; CDR3 DNA: TGCAGCGTTGGGTATGGTGCTCAGGGGGCGAGGACTGAAGCTTTCTTT; CDR3 protein: CSVGYGAQGARTEAFF
V gene: TRBV6-1; clone size: -; CDR3 length: 13; J gene: TRBJ1-5; D gene: -; CDR3 DNA: TGTGCCAGCAGTGAACAGTTGAATCAGCCCCAGCATTTT; CDR3 protein: CASSEQLNQPQHF
V gene: TRBV5-6; clone size: few; CDR3 length: 13; J gene: TRBJ1-3; D gene: -; CDR3 DNA: TGTGCCAGCAGCTTGGACAGGGAAAACACCATATATTTT; CDR3 protein: CASSLDRENTIYF
V gene: TRBV6-1; clone size: -; CDR3 length: 17; J gene: TRBJ2-4; D gene: TRBD2; CDR3 DNA: TGTGCCAGCAGTGTGTCGGGACTAGCGGGAGCCAAAAACATTCAGTACTTC; CDR3 protein: CASSVSGLAGAKNIQYF